This T cell receptor (beta chain) was observed in a study of CD8+ T cells in alopecia areata. The authors extracted RNA and reverse transcribed it into cDNA as the sequencing template. Sequencing used immunoSEQ multiplex PCR; TCRdb keeps in-frame clones, though not all of them. The sample has over 100,000 clones, about 47% seen once. There are 14 residues in the CDR3. Trimming removed 3 bases at V and 5 bases at J, with 13 bases between. Germline assignment: CDR1 MNHEY and CDR2 SMNVEV (reference sequence). The genes are TRBV27 and TRBJ1-1; the D is unclear. The receptor was isolated from a human donor with alopecia areata. This sample comprised CD8+ T cells sorted from blood, obtained at week 0. CDR3 sequence: CASSFRVGWTEAFF. For the CDR3, the DNA is TGTGCCAGCAGTTTCCGCGTTGGTTGGACTGAAGCTTTCTTT.